This TCR beta chain came from a study of healthy donors' naive CD4 and CD8 T cells (dated by TCRdb to between 2014 and 2016). Background on the whole study: Donor selection covered three age groups (20-25, 40-50 and 60-70 years) with a handful of people in each, and the resulting cohort had a mean age of about 44 and was half female. For TCR alpha, a new primer set was designed to cover all functional IMGT alpha gene variants, and the remainder of the protocol was kept the same as the beta-chain workflow. To examine how TCR variation is linked to lineage commitment, the study sequenced rearranged TCR alpha and beta chains from naive CD4+ and CD8+ T cells. The peripheral blood mononuclear cells came from fewer than 20 individuals who were healthy and unrelated. The donors were HLA-typed by sequencing at HLA-A, -B, -C, -DRB1, -DQB1 and -DPB1, using the SBTexcellerator protocol, an ABI3130xl analyzer and SBTengine software. Overall results and qualifications from the work: Possible repertoire bias arising from homeostatic proliferation of naive T cells was not directly addressed. In both chains, CD4+ lineage was associated with a positively charged CDR3 and CD8+ lineage with a negatively charged CDR3. Because the alpha and beta chains were sequenced in bulk, pairing them was not possible, and so effects of the combined chains went unevaluated. Bias between naive CD4+ and CD8+ cells was reportedly observed for most V and J gene segments, consistently across donors and independently of HLA genotype. Roughly 14% of the variance in CD4/CD8 propensity appeared to be explained jointly by V genes, J genes and CDR3 charge, in a largely additive manner.

Sequencing used a 454 GS FLX Titanium. A previously published linear amplification protocol was used to construct TCR libraries from 500 ng of total RNA. Sequencing was carried out on the Roche/454 Genome Sequencer using Titanium chemistry. Under the source paper's analysis protocol: A total of around 80,000 rearranged TCR alpha transcripts were sequenced from about five of the healthy donors. Duplicate transcripts were removed, and each unique TCR clonotype was defined by its CDR3 junction following IMGT nomenclature. In R 2.13.0, logistic regression modeled CD4 versus CD8 status on V and J genes, adjusting for donor effects, with Bonferroni correction for multiple testing. TCRdb redid the processing of the public reads, applying fastp at Q25 and MiXCR, and retained in-frame beta chains. Rows merge per CDR3 protein into single entries with the most common DNA and genes. TCRdb's processing, not the study's, gives the V and J calls here. Counted in this sample were 200,000 or so distinct CDR3 sequences; around three quarters of them appeared once. About 2.4% of the sample is held by the ten biggest clonotypes.

This clonotype showed up just a few times. No antigen is known for it. No much larger clone is present one base from it, and per-base qualities are unavailable. Cells with a CD4+CD8-CD45RO-CD45RA+ profile were isolated by FACS and defined as naive CD4+ T cells, and those with a CD8+CD4-CD45RA+CD27bright profile were defined as naive CD8+ T cells. The antibodies used for sorting targeted CD4 (RPA-T4), CD8 (SK1), CD27 (O323), CD45RA (HI100) and CD45RO (UCHL1). Trimming costs V 3 bases and J 2 bases, and their ends lie 11 bases apart. Including cysteine and phenylalanine, the CDR3 has 13 amino acids. Here the CDR3 DNA is all that survives: 39 bases in frame from base 1. The germline V gene sets CDR1 to SQVTM and CDR2 to ANQGSEA.

The specimen was naive CD4+ and CD8+ T cells sorted from blood, pooled from several donors. The sample's cell subset or site label, decoded: FACS-sorted naive CD4+ (CD45RO-CD45RA+) and naive CD8+ (CD45RA+CD27bright) T cells. The chain links TRBV29-1 with TRBJ2-7; too little of a D gene remains to name it. The source is a pool of human donors in good health; the sample pools cells from several healthy donors. The CDR3 loop reads CSVEAAKTYEQYF. The bases are TGCAGCGTTGAGGCAGCTAAAACCTACGAGCAGTACTTC.